This TCR beta chain was sequenced in a study of human T cells and chemical hapten exposure. General study points: Once DPC sensitization occurred, TCRs above 1 in 1000 frequency showed no change. Patch test score showed a positive correlation with PT1 expanded TCR counts.

One entry per CDR3 protein, called by TCRdb with MiXCR from the RACE reads. The table shows approximately 370,000 distinct CDR3 sequences, with roughly 6% occurring only once. This clonotype showed up many times. Its antigen is unknown. Time point here: pre-sensitization, week 0. Treatment meaning: therapeutic diphenylcyclopropenone sensitization with weekly scalp DPC. The template was total RNA from unfractionated whole blood. CDR3 length: 13 amino acids. V dropped 0 bases and J dropped 2 bases, with 4 bases sitting between them. CDR1 and CDR2 from the germline V gene are LGHNA and YNFKEQ. Sample: whole blood, taken in connection with sensitization to the hapten diphenylcyclopropenone (DPC). The rearrangement links TRBV4-2 to TRBJ2-5; D uncertain. The sequence was collected from a woman under 30 with alopecia areata. Some clones in this sample may be carry-over from other donors' samples. CDR3 amino acids: CASSQEFQETQYF. Written as DNA, the CDR3 is TGTGCCAGCAGCCAAGAATTTCAAGAGACCCAGTACTTC.